This T cell receptor beta chain was identified during a study of T cell repertoires in cytomegalovirus infection. For the study at large: Indications came from public TCR beta signatures; they pointed to CMV infection and to a matching HLA type.

TCRdb reprocessed the reads with MiXCR, giving one entry per CDR3 protein. The table has about 530,000 distinct CDR3 sequences, more than 25% seen once. Study-level points and caveats: The ex vivo response was dominated by HLA-C-restricted CMV-specific TCR beta clonotypes. Adding up the frequency of public TCR beta families identified people who carried CMV plus the relevant HLA.

This clonotype was seen many times. Its target is unknown. The CDR3 loop spans 17 amino acids. V was pared by 5 bases and J by 1 base, with 8 bases of the junction left unmatched. The germline V gene encodes CDR1 SEHNR and CDR2 FQNEAQ (reference sequence). The chain recombines TRBV7-9 with TRBJ2-1, with 10 bases that match TRBD2. The sequence came from a human donor in good health (CMV status not recorded). Some clones in this sample may be carry-over from other donors' samples. Sequencing was performed on PBMCs. The CDR3 loop reads CASSGISGRRSYNEQFF. The DNA of the CDR3 is TGTGCCAGCAGCGGTATTAGCGGGAGGCGTTCCTACAATGAGCAGTTCTTC.